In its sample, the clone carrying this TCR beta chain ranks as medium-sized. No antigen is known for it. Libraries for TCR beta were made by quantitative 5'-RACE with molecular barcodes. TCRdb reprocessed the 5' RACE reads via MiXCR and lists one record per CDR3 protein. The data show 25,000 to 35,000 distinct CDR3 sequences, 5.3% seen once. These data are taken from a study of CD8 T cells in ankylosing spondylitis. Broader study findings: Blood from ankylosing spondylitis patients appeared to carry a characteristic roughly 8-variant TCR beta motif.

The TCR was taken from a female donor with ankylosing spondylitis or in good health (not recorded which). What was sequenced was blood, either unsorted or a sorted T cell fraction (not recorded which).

This CDR3 reads CASSVRDWGELFF. The CDR3 region has the DNA TGTGCCAGCAGCGTTCGGGACTGGGGGGAGCTGTTTTTT. The chain joins TRBV9 to TRBJ2-2, with D maybe TRBD2 (6 bases). Germline V gives CDR1 SGDLS, CDR2 YYNGEE. The V end was cut by 2 bases, the J end by 8 bases, with 10 bases between. The CDR3 spans 13 residues.